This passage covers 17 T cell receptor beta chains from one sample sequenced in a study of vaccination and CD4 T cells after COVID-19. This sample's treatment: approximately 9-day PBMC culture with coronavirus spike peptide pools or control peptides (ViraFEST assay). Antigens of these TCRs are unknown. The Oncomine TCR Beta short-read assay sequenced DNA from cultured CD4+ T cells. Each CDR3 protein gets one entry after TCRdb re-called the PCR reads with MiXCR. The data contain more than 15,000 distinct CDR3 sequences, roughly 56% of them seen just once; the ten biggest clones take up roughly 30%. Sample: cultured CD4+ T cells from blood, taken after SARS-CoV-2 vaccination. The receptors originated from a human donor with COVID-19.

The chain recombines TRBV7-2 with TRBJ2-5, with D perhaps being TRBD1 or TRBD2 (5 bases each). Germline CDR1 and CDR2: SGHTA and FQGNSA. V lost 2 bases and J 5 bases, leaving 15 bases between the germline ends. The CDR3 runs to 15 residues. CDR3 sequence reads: CASSLSGTGIETQYF. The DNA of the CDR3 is TGTGCCAGCAGCTTATCCGGGACGGGGATCGAGACCCAGTACTTC.

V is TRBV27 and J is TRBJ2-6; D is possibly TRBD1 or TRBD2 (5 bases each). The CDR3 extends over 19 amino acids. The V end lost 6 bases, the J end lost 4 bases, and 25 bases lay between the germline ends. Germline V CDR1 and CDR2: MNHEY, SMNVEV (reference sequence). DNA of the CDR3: TGTGCCAGCAGCTTCCTCGGTCGGGGCCCCTCGCCCGGGGCCAACGTCCTGACTTTC. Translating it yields CASSFLGRGPSPGANVLTF.

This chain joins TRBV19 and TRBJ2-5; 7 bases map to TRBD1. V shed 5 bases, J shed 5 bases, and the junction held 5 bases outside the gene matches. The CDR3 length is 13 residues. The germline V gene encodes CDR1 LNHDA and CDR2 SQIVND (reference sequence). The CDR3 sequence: CASSWGTVETQYF. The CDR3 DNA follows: TGTGCCAGTAGTTGGGGGACAGTGGAGACCCAGTACTTC. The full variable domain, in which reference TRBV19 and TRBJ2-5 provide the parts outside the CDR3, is DGGITQSPKYLFRKEGQNVTLSCEQNLNHDAMYWYRQDPGQGLRLIYYSQIVNDFQKGDIAEGYSVSREKKESFPLTVTSAQKNPTAFYLCASSWGTVETQYFGPGTRLLVL.

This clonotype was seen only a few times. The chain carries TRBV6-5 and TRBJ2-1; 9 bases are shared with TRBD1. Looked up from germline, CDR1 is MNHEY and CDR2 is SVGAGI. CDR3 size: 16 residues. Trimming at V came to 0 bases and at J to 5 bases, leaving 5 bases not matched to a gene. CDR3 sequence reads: CASSYSVGTGNNEQFF. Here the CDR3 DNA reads TGTGCCAGCAGTTACTCAGTCGGGACAGGGAACAATGAGCAGTTCTTC.

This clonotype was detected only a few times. CDR3 bases: TGTGCCAGCCGTAATAACGCAGGGCGAGGGGGTACGCAGTATTTT. Translating gives CASRNNAGRGGTQYF. The V call is TRBV6-4, the J call TRBJ2-3, with a weak D call TRBD1 (6 bases). This CDR3 has 15 amino acids. V lost 8 bases to trimming and J lost 8 bases, with 23 bases between them. Germline loops: CDR1 MRHNA, CDR2 SNTAGT.

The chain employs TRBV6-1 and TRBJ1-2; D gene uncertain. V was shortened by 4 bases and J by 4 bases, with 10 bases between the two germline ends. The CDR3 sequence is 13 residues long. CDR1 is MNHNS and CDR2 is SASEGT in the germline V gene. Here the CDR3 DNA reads TGTGCCAGCAGTGGGGGAGGGTTCTATGGCTACACCTTC. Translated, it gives CASSGGGFYGYTF.

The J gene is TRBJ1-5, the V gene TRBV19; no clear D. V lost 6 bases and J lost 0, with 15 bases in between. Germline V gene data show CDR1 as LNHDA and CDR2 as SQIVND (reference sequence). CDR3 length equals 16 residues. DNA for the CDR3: TGTGCCAGTAGGGACCCAGGTAGATATAGCAATCAGCCCCAGCATTTT. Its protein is CASRDPGRYSNQPQHF.

The CDR3 protein is CASRNGDQPQHF. CDR3 DNA: TGTGCCAGCAGGAACGGGGACCAGCCCCAGCATTTT. V is TRBV6-1 and J is TRBJ1-5; D perhaps matches TRBD1 (5 bases). CDR1 and CDR2 (germline): MNHNS, SASEGT. V lost 6 bases and J lost 7, with 10 bases in between. The CDR3 extends over 12 amino acids.

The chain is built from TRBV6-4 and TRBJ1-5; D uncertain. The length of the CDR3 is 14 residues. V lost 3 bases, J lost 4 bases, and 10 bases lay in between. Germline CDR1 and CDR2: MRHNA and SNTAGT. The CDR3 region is CASSEVPGNQPQHF. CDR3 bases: TGTGCCAGCAGTGAAGTTCCCGGGAATCAGCCCCAGCATTTT.

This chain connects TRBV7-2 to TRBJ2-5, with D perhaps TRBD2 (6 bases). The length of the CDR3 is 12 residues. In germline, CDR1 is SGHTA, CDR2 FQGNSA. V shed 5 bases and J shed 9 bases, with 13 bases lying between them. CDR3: CASSRRREAQYF. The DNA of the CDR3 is TGTGCCAGCAGCCGTAGGAGGGAGGCCCAGTACTTC. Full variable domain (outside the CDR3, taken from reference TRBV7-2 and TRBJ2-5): GAGVSQSPSNKVTEKGKDVELRCDPISGHTALYWYRQSLGQGLEFLIYFQGNSAPDKSGLPSDRFSAERTGGSVSTLTIQRTQQEDSAVYLCASSRRREAQYFGPGTRLLVL.

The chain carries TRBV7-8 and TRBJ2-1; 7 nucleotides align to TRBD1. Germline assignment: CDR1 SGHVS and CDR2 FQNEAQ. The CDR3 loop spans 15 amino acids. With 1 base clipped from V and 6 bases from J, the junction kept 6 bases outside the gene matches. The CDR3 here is CASSLGVQGINEQFF. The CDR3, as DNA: TGTGCCAGCAGCTTAGGCGTACAGGGGATCAATGAGCAGTTCTTC.

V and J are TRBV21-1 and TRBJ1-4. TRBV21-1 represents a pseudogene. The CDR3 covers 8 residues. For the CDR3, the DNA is TGTGCCAGCGAAAAACTGTTTTTT. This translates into CASEKLFF.

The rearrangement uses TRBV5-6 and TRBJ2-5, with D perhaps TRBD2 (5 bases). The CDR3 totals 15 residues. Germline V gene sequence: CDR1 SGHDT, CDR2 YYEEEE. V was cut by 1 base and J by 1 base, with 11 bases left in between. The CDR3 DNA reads TGTGCCAGCAGCTTGAGAGGGTGGGGCCAAGAGACCCAGTACTTC. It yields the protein CASSLRGWGQETQYF.

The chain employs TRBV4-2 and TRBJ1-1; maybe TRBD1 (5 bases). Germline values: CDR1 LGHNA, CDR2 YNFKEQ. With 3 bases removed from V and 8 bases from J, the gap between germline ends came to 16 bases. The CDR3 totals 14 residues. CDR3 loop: CASSHVQAGREAFF. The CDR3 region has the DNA TGTGCCAGCAGCCATGTTCAGGCAGGGAGAGAAGCTTTCTTT.

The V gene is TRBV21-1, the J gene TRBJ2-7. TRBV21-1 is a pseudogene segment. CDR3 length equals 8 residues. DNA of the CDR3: TGTGCCAGCAGCAAAAGACTGTTC. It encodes CASSKRLF.

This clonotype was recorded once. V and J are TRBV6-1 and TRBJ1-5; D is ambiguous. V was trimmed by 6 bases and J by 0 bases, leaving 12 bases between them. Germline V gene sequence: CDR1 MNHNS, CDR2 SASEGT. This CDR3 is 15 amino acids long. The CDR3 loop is CASSPEQSSNQPQHF. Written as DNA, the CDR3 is TGTGCCAGCAGCCCTGAACAGTCTAGCAATCAGCCCCAGCATTTT.

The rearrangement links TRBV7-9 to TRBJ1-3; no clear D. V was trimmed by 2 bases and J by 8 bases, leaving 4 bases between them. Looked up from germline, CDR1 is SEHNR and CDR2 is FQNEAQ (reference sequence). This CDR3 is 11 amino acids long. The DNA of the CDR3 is TGTGCCAGCAGCTTAACGGACACCATATATTTT. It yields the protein CASSLTDTIYF.